Given below is one T cell receptor (beta chain) in context. The data are from a study of control samples from healthy donors and cancer patients. Sequencing used immunoSEQ multiplex PCR; TCRdb keeps in-frame clones, though not all of them. The sample has around 140,000 clones; roughly nine tenths are singletons. V lost 2 bases and J 4 bases, leaving 9 bases between the germline ends. The CDR3 runs to 14 residues. Germline V gene data show CDR1 as MNHEY and CDR2 as SMNVEV (reference sequence). Sequenced sample: PBMCs. This sequence was found in a man aged 50 or older with head and neck cancer. V gene TRBV27 combines with J gene TRBJ1-5, with TRBD1 as a possible D gene (6 bases). CDR3 in amino acids: CASSLGGQNQPQHF. CDR3 in DNA: TGTGCCAGCAGTTTAGGAGGACAGAATCAGCCCCAGCATTTT.